This T cell receptor (beta chain) was retrieved from a study of shared clonotypes between healthy human individuals. Genomic DNA of unsorted samples came from tens of millions of PBMCs. For every subset, genomic DNA was evenly distributed across several immunoSEQ plates. Assay used: immunoSEQ multiplex PCR; TCRdb lists only in-frame clones, some missing. The sample includes some 490,000 clones, over 70% of them seen just once. This CDR3 is built from 16 residues. Germline trimming cut 4 bases from V and 6 bases from J; bases unmatched to any gene: 8. Germline CDR1 reads SGHRS; CDR2 reads YFSETQ. Sequencing was carried out using PBMCs. The genes are TRBV5-1 and TRBJ1-4; 11 nucleotides match TRBD1. The receptor comes from a woman aged 40 to 49 in good health. Some clones in this sample may be carry-over from other donors' samples. The CDR3 nucleotides are TGCGCCAGCAGCCTCGGGACAGGGGGACGATATGAAAAACTGTTTTTT. It encodes CASSLGTGGRYEKLFF.